This TCR beta chain stems from a study of T cells in narcolepsy. At the level of the study: Healthy controls were enrolled alongside patients with narcolepsy type 1 or type 2.

A note on this clone: Its antigen is unidentified.

Clones were read by immunoSEQ multiplex PCR, and TCRdb kept only the in-frame ones, dropping some. The profile shows 20,000 to 25,000 clones, 75% to 90% of them singletons. Whole-study results and caveats: Same-patient CSF and blood CD4+ T cell clonotypes included HCRT-specific and TRIB2-specific autoreactive ones. Healthy controls reportedly lacked the autoreactive clonotypes serially found in patients' blood.

With 5 bases clipped from V and 5 bases from J, the junction kept 14 bases outside the gene matches. The germline CDR1 and CDR2 sequences are SEHNR and FQNEAQ (reference sequence). This CDR3 is built from 16 residues. The clonotype originates from a human donor with narcolepsy. The J gene is TRBJ2-7, the V gene TRBV7-9; 8 bases align to TRBD1. Sequenced sample: CD45RA- memory CD4+ T cells from PBMCs. Here the CDR3 reads CASSPAGGASSHEQYF. In nucleotides, the CDR3 is TGTGCCAGCAGCCCTGCAGGGGGCGCGTCATCCCACGAGCAGTACTTC.